This TCR beta chain appears in the sequencing data of a study of cytomegalovirus exposure and HLA in healthy donors. Turning to the study itself: The roughly 660 first-cohort repertoires shared a platform with the 130 or so validation repertoires, as reported in a later analysis. General observations from the study: The classifier reportedly diagnosed cytomegalovirus status with high specificity and sensitivity. Many donors shared some public TCRs, even though most TCR sequences were rare.

Profiled with immunoSEQ multiplex PCR; TCRdb holds only in-frame clones, not every one. The table includes some 250,000 clones, around 89% detected once. Regarding this clone: Antigen specificity is unknown.

The sequence derives from a woman between 18 and 29 years old in good health and CMV-seronegative. Sequenced input: PBMCs.

CDR3 coding DNA: TGTGCCAGCTCACCTTTGGGGCGAGACTATGGCTACACCTTC. Translation: CASSPLGRDYGYTF. The V call is TRBV18, the J call TRBJ1-2, with D maybe TRBD1 (5 bases). V dropped 3 bases and J dropped 3 bases, with 11 bases sitting between them. Germline V gene data show CDR1 as KGHSH and CDR2 as LQKENI. The CDR3 is 14 residues long. The full variable domain, with the rest looked up from reference TRBV18 and TRBJ1-2, is NAGVMQNPRHLVRRRGQEARLRCSPMKGHSHVYWYRQLPEEGLKFMVYLQKENIIDESGMPKERFSAEFPKEGPSILRIQQVVRGDSAAYFCASSPLGRDYGYTFGSGTRLTVV.